Described below is a single T cell receptor (beta chain) sequence and its context. The antigen is undetermined. A second PCR of 7 to 11 cycles used a sample-barcoded 5' primer and a J-beta primer mix. A minimum of 2.5 million CDR3-containing paired-end reads was obtained for each sample. Using its own MiXCR run on the 5' RACE reads, TCRdb lists one record per CDR3 protein. The table records about 640,000 distinct CDR3 sequences, around 54% of them present only once. This sample was taken from a study of blood T cells in healthy people across ages. Study observations and caveats: TCR beta diversity per million T cells fell roughly linearly with age.

V was shortened by 0 bases and J by 6 bases, with 13 bases between the two germline ends. This CDR3 contains 16 residues. CDR1 KGHDR and CDR2 SFDVKD come from the germline V gene. The TCR was taken from a man between 60 and 70 years old in good health. What was sequenced was blood. The chain recombines TRBV24-1 with TRBJ2-2; a weak D match, TRBD1 (6 bases). CDR3 amino acids: CATSDLRDTRAGELFF. In nucleotides, the CDR3 is TGTGCCACCAGTGATTTGAGGGACACCAGGGCCGGGGAGCTGTTTTTT.